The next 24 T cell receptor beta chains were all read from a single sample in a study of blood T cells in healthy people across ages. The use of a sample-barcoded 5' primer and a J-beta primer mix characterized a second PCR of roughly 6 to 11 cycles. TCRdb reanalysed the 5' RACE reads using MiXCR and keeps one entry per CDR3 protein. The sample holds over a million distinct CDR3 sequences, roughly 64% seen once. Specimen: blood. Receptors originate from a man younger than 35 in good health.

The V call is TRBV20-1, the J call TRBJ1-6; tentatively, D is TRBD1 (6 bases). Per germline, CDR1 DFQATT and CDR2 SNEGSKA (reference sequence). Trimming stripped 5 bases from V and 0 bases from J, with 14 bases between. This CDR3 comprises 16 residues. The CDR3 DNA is TGCAGTGCTGAAACAGGGCAAAACTCCTATAATTCACCCCTCCACTTT. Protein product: CSAETGQNSYNSPLHF.

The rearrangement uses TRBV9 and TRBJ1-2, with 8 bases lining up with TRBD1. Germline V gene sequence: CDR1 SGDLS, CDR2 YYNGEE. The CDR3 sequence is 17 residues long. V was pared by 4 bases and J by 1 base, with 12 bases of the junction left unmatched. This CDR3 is CASSPTRTGKINYGYTF. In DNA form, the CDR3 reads TGTGCCAGCAGCCCCACGAGGACAGGGAAAATTAACTATGGCTACACCTTC.

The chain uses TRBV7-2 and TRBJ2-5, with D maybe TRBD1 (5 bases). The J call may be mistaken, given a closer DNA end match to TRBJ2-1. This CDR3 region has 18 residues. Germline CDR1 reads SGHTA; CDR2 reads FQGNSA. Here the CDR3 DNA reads TGTGCCAGCAGCCCCTCCGAGCAGGGAAAGTGGTACCAAGAGACCCAGTTCTTC. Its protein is CASSPSEQGKWYQETQFF.

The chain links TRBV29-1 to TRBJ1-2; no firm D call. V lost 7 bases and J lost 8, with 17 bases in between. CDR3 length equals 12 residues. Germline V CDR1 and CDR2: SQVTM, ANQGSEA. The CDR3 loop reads CSAHLPLGGYTF. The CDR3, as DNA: TGCAGCGCACACCTGCCGTTGGGGGGCTACACCTTC.

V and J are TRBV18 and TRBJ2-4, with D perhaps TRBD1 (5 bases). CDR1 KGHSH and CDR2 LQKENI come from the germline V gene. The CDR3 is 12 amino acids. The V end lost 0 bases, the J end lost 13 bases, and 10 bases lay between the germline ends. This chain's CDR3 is CASSPPEGAQYF. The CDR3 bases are TGTGCCAGCTCACCACCGGAAGGGGCCCAGTACTTC.

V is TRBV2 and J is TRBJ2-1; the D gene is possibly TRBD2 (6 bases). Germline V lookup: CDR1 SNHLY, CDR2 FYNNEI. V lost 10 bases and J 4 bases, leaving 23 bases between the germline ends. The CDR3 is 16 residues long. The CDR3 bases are TGTGCCATATCAAAAAAGGGGACGGGAGTATACAATGAGCAGTTCTTC. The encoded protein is CAISKKGTGVYNEQFF.

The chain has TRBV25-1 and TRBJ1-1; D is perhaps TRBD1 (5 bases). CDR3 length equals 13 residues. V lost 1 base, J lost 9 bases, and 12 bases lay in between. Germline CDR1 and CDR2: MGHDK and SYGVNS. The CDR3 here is CASSESLRGKAFF. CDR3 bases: TGTGCCAGCAGTGAATCATTGAGGGGAAAAGCTTTCTTT. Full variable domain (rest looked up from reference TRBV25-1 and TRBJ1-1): EADIYQTPRYLVIGTGKKITLECSQTMGHDKMYWYQQDPGMELHLIHYSYGVNSTEKGDLSSESTVSRIRTEHFPLTLESARPSHTSQYLCASSESLRGKAFFGQGTRLTVV.

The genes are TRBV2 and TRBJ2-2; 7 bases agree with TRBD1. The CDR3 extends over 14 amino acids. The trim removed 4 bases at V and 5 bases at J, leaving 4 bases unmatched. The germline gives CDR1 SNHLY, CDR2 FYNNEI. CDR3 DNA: TGTGCCAGCAGTGGGCAGGGGGTAACCGGGGAGCTGTTTTTT. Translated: CASSGQGVTGELFF.

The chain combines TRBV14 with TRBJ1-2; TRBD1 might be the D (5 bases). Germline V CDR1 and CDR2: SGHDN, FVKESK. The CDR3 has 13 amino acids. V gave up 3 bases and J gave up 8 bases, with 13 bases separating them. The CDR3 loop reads CASSQAGHLGYTF. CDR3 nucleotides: TGTGCCAGCAGCCAGGCAGGACACTTGGGCTACACCTTC.

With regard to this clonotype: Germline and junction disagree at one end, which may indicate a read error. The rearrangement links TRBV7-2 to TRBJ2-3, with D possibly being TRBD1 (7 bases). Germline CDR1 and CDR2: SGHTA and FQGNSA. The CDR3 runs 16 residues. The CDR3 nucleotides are TGTGCCAGCAGCCTAGCACGACAGGGAGGCGTCGATACGCAGTATTTT. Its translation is CASSLARQGGVDTQYF.

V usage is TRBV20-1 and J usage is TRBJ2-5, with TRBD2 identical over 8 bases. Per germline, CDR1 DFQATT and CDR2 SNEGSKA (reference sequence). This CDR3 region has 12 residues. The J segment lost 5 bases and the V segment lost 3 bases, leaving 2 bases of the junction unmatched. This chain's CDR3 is CSARTSEETQYF. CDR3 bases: TGCAGTGCTAGGACTAGCGAGGAGACCCAGTACTTC.

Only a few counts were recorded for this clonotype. CDR3: CAISDYPLSTDTQYF. In DNA, the CDR3 is TGTGCCATCAGTGACTACCCACTTAGCACAGATACGCAGTATTTT. The genes are TRBV10-3 and TRBJ2-3; no definite D call. The CDR3 has 15 amino acids. Germline V gene lookup returns CDR1 ENHRY and CDR2 SYGVKD. Between the trimmed V and J ends, which lost 3 bases and 0 bases, there was a span of 10 bases.

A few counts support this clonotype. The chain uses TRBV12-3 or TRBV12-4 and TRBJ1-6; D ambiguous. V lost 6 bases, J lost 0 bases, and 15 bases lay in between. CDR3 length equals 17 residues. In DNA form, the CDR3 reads TGTGCCAGCAGCCGCGGACCTAAGAGCTCCTATAATTCACCCCTCCACTTT. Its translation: CASSRGPKSSYNSPLHF.

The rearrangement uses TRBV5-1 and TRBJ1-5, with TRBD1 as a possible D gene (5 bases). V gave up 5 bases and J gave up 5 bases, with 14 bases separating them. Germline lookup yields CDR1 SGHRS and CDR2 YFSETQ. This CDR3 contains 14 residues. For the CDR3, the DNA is TGCGCCAGCAGTCTCGGACATACAGATCAGCCCCAGCATTTT. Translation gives CASSLGHTDQPQHF. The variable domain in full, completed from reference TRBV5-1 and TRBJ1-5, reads KAGVTQTPRYLIKTRGQQVTLSCSPISGHRSVSWYQQTPGQGLQFLFEYFSETQRNKGNFPGRFSGRQFSNSRSEMNVSTLELGDSALYLCASSLGHTDQPQHFGDGTRLSIL.

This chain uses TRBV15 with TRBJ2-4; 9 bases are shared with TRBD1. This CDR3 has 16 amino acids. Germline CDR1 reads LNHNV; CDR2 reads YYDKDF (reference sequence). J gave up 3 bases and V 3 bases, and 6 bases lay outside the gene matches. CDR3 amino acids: CATSRDRGSGKNIQYF. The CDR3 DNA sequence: TGTGCCACCAGCAGGGACAGGGGATCGGGCAAAAACATTCAGTACTTC.

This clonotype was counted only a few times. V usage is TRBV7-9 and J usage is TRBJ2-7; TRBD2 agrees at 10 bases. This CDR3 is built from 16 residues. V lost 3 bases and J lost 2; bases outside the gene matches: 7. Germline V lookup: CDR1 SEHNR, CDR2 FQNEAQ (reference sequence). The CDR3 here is CASSLLTGTSAYEQYF. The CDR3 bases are TGTGCCAGCAGCTTGCTCACCGGGACTAGCGCCTACGAGCAGTACTTC. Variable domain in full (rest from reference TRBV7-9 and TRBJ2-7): DTGVSQNPRHKITKRGQNVTFRCDPISEHNRLYWYRQTLGQGPEFLTYFQNEAQLEKSRLLSDRFSAERPKGSFSTLEIQRTEQGDSAMYLCASSLLTGTSAYEQYFGPGTRLTVT.

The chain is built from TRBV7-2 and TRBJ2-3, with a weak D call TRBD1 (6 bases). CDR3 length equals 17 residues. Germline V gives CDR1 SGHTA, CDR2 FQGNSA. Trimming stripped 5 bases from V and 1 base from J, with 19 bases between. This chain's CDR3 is CASSTREVGAGTDTQYF. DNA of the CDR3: TGTGCCAGCAGCACCCGGGAAGTGGGGGCGGGCACAGATACGCAGTATTTT.

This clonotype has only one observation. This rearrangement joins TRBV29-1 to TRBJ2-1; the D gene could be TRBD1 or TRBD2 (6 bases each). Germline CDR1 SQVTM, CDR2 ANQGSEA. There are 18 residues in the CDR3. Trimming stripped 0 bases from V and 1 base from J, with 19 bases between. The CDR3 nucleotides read TGCAGCGTTGAAGATGTAACCTTCACAGGGAGGTCCTACAATGAGCAGTTCTTC. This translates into CSVEDVTFTGRSYNEQFF.

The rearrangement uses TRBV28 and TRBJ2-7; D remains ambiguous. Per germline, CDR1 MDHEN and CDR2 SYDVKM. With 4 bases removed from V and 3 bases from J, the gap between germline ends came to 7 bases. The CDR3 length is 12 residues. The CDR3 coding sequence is TGTGCCAGCAGTTACGTATACTACGAGCAGTACTTC. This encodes CASSYVYYEQYF.

The CDR3 coding sequence is TGTGCCATCAGTGAGGGTTCGATCGGATATAGCAATCAGCCCCAGCATTTT. Its protein is CAISEGSIGYSNQPQHF. This chain joins TRBV10-3 and TRBJ1-5; no definite D call. V was cut by 2 bases and J by 0 bases, with 14 bases left in between. CDR3 length: 17 amino acids. The germline V gene has CDR1 ENHRY and CDR2 SYGVKD.

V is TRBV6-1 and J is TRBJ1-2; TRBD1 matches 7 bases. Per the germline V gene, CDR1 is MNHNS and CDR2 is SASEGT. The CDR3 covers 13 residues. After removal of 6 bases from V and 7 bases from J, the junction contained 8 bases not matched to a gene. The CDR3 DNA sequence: TGTGCCAGCAGGATTGACAGGGTTGCTGGCTACACCTTC. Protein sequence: CASRIDRVAGYTF.

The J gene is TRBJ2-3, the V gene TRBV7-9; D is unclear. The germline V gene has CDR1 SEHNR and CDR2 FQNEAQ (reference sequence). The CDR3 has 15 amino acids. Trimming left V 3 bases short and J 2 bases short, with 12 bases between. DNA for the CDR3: TGTGCCAGCAGCTTTTATCGTGATTACACAGATACGCAGTATTTT. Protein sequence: CASSFYRDYTDTQYF.

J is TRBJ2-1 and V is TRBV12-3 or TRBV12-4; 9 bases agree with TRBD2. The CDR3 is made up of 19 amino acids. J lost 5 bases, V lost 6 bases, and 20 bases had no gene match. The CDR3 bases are TGTGCCAGCAGAAAAATACCTAGCGGGACGCACGTATATAACAATGAGCAGTTCTTC. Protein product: CASRKIPSGTHVYNNEQFF.

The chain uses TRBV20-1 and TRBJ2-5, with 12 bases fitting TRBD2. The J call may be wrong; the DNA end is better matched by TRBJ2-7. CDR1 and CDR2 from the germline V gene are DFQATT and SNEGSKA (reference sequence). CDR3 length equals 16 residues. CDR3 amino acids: CSASGLAGSTLYEQYF. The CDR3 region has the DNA TGCAGTGCTAGTGGACTAGCGGGGTCGACACTCTACGAGCAGTACTTC.